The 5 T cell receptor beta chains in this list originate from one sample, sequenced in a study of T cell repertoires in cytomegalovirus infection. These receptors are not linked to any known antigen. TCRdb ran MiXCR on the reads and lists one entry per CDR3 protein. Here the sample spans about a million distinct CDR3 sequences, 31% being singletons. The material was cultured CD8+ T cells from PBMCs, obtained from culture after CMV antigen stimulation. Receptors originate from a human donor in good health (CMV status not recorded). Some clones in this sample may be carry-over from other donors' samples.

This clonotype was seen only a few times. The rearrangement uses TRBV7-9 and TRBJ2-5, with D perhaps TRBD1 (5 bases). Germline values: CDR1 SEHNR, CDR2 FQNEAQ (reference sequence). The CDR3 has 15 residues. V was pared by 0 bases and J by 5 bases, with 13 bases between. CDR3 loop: CASSLAVWGAETQYF. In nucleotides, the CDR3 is TGTGCCAGCAGCTTAGCTGTCTGGGGCGCGGAGACCCAGTACTTC.

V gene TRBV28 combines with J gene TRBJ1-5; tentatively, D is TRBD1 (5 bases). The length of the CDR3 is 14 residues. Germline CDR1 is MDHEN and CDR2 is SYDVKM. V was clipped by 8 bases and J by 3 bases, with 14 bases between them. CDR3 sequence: CASGGGLANQPQHF. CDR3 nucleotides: TGTGCCAGCGGGGGTGGTTTGGCCAATCAGCCCCAGCATTTT.

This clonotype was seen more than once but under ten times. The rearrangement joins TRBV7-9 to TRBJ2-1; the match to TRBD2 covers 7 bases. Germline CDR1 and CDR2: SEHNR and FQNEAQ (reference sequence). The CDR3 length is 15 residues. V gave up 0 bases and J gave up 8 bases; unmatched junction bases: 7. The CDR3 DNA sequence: TGTGCCAGCAGCTTAGCCCGCGGCGGGGGAGATGAGCAGTTCTTC. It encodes CASSLARGGGDEQFF. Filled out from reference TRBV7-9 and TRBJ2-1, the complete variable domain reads DTGVSQNPRHKITKRGQNVTFRCDPISEHNRLYWYRQTLGQGPEFLTYFQNEAQLEKSRLLSDRFSAERPKGSFSTLEIQRTEQGDSAMYLCASSLARGGGDEQFFGPGTRLTVL.

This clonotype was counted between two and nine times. CDR3 region: CASSERRSFYNEQFF. DNA of the CDR3: TGTGCCAGCAGTGAACGGCGGAGTTTCTACAATGAGCAGTTCTTC. The chain combines TRBV6-1 with TRBJ2-1; no firm D call. The germline gives CDR1 MNHNS, CDR2 SASEGT. V was shortened by 2 bases and J by 3 bases, with 11 bases between the two germline ends. The CDR3 extends over 15 amino acids.

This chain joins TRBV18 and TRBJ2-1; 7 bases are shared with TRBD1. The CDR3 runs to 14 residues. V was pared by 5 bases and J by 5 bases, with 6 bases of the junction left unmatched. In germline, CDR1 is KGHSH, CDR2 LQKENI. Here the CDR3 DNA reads TGTGCCAGCTCAGACAGGGTGAAAAACAATGAGCAGTTCTTC. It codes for CASSDRVKNNEQFF. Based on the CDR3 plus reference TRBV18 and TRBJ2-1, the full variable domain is NAGVMQNPRHLVRRRGQEARLRCSPMKGHSHVYWYRQLPEEGLKFMVYLQKENIIDESGMPKERFSAEFPKEGPSILRIQQVVRGDSAAYFCASSDRVKNNEQFFGPGTRLTVL.